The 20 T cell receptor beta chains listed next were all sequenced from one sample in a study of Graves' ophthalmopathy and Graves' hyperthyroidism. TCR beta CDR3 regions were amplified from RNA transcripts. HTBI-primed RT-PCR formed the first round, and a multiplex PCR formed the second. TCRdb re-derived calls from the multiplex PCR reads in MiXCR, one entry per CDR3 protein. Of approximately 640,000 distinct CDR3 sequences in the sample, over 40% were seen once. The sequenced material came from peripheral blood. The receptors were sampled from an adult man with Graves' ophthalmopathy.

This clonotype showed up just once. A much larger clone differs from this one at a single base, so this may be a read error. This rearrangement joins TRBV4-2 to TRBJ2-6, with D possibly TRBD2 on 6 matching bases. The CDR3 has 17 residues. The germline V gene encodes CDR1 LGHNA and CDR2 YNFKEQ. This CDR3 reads CASGQDRGNSGANVLTF. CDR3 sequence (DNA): TGTGCCAGCGGCCAAGATCGCGGGAACTCTGGGGCCAACGTCCTGACTTTC.

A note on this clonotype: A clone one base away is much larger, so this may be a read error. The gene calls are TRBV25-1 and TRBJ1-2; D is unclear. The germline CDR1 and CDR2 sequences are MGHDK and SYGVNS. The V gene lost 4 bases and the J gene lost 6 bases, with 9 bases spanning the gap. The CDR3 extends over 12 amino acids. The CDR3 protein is CASSANGDGYTF. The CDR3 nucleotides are TGTGCCAGCAGTGCAAACGGGGATGGCTACACCTTC.

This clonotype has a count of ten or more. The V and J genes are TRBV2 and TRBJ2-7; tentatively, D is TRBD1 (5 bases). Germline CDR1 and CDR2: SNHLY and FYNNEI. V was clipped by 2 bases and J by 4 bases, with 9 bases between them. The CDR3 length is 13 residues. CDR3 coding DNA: TGTGCCAGCAGTGAAAGGGGCCGGTACGAGCAGTACTTC. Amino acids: CASSERGRYEQYF.

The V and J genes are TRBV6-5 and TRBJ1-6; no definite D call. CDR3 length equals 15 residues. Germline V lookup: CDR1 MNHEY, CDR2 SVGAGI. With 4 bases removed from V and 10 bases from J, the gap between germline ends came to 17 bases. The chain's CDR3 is CASSSRRAIESPLHF. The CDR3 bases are TGTGCCAGCAGTTCTCGGAGGGCGATTGAGTCACCCCTCCACTTT.

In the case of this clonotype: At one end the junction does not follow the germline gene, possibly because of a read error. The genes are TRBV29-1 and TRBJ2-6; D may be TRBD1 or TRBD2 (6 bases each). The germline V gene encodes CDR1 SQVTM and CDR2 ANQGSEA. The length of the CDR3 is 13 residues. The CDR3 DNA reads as TGCAGCGTTGAAGATGGGATGCCGGGGGCTGAAGCTTTC. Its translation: CSVEDGMPGAEAF.

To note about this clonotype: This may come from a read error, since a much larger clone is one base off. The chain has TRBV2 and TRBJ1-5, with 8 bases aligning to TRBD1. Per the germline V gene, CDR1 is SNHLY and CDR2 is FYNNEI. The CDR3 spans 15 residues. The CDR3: CVSSGQGQGLQPQHF. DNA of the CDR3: TGTGTCAGCAGCGGACAAGGACAGGGATTACAGCCCCAGCATTTT.

CDR3 nucleotide sequence: TGTGCCAGCAGTTTGATGGGGGGGCCCCTCCACTTT. It specifies CASSLMGGPLHF. J is TRBJ1-6 and V is TRBV12-3 or TRBV12-4, with D perhaps matching TRBD1 (5 bases). The CDR3 loop spans 12 amino acids. The V end was cut by 3 bases, the J end by 13 bases, with 10 bases between.

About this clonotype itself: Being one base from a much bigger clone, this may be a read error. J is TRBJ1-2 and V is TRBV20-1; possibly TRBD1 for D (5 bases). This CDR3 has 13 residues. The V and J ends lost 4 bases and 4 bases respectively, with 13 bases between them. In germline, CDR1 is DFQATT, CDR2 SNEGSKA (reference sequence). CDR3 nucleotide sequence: TGCAGTGCTAAGGGACTTTCCACCTATGGCTACACCTTC. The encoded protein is CSAKGLSTYGYTF.

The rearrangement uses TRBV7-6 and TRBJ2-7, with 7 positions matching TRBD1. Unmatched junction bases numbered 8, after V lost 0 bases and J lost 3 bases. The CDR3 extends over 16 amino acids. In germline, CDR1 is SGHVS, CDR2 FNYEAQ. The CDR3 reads CASSLATGTVRYEQYF. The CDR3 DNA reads TGTGCCAGCAGCTTAGCGACCGGGACAGTCCGCTACGAGCAGTACTTC. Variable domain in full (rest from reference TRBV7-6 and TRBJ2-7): GAGVSQSPRYKVTKRGQDVALRCDPISGHVSLYWYRQALGQGPEFLTYFNYEAQQDKSGLPNDRFSAERPEGSISTLTIQRTEQRDSAMYRCASSLATGTVRYEQYFGPGTRLTVT.

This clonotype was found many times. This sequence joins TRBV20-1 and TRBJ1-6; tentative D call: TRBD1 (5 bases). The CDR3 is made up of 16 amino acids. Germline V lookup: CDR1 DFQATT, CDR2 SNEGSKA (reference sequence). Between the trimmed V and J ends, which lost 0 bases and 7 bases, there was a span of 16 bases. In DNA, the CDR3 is TGCAGTGCTAGAGATGGGGCAGGGAAGGAGAATTCACCCCTCCACTTT. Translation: CSARDGAGKENSPLHF.

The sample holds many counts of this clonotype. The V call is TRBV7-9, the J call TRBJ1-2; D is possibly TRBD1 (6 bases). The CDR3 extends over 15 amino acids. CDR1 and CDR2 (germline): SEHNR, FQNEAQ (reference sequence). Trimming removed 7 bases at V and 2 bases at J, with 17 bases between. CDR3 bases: TGTGCCAGCACCTCCGCCGGGACACCAAACTATGGCTACACCTTC. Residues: CASTSAGTPNYGYTF.

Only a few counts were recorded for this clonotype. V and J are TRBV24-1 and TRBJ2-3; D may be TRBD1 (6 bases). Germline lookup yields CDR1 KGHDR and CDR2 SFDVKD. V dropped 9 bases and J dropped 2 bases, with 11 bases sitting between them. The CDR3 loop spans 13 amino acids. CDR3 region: CATVDRLTDTQYF. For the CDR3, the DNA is TGTGCCACCGTCGACAGGCTCACAGATACGCAGTATTTT.

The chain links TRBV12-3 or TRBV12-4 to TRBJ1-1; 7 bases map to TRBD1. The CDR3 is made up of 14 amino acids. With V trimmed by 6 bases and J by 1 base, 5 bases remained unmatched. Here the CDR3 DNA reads TGTGCCAGCAGCCCACAGGGGCAGAACACTGAAGCTTTCTTT. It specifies CASSPQGQNTEAFF.

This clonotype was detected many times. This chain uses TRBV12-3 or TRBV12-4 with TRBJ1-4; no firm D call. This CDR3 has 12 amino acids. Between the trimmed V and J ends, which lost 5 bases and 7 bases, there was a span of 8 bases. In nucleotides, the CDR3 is TGTGCCAGCAGTACTTACTTTGAAAAACTGTTTTTT. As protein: CASSTYFEKLFF.

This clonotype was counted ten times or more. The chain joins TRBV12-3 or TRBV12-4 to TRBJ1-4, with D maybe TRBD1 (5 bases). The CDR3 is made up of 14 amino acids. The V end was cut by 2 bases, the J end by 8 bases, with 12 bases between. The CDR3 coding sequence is TGTGCCAGCAGTTTACACAGTGAGGGGGAAAAACTGTTTTTT. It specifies CASSLHSEGEKLFF.

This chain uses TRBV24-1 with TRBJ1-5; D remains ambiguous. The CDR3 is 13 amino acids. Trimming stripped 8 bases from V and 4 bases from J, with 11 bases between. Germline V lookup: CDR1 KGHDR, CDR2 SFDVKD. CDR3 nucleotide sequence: TGTGCCACCATGGCCCGCGGGAATCAGCCCCAGCATTTT. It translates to CATMARGNQPQHF.

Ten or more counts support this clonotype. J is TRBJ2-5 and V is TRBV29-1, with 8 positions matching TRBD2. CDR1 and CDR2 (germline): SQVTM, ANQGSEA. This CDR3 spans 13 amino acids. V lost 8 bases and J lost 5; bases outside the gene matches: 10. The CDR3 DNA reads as TGCAGCTCCTCGGCGGGAGGCTGGGAGACCCAGTACTTC. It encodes CSSSAGGWETQYF.

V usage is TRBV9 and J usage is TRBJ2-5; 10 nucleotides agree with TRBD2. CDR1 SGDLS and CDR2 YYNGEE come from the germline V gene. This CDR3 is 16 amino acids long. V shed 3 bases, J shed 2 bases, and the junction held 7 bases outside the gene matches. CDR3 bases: TGTGCCAGCAGCGCCTCTAGCGGGAGCCGGCAAGAGACCCAGTACTTC. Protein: CASSASSGSRQETQYF. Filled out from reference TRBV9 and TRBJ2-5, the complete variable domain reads DSGVTQTPKHLITATGQRVTLRCSPRSGDLSVYWYQQSLDQGLQFLIQYYNGEERAKGNILERFSAQQFPDLHSELNLSSLELGDSALYFCASSASSGSRQETQYFGPGTRLLVL.

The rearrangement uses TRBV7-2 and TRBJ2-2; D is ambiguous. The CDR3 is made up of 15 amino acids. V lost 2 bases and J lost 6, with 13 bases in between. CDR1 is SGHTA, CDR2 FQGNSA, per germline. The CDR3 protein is CASSLISLRSGELFF. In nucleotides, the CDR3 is TGTGCCAGCAGCTTAATTTCTCTTCGGTCCGGGGAGCTGTTTTTT.

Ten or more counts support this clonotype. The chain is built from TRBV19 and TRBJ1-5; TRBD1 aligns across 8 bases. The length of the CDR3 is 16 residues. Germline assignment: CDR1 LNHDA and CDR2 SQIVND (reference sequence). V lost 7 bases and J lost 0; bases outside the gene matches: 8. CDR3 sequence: CASTTDRGHSNQPQHF. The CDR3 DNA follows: TGTGCCAGTACTACAGACAGGGGCCATAGCAATCAGCCCCAGCATTTT.